Below, 23 T cell receptor beta chains from the same sample are listed, as sequenced in a study of T cell responses to AZD1222 COVID-19 vaccine. Repertoires were generated with immunoSEQ multiplex PCR, while TCRdb's copy carries only in-frame clones and drops some. The repertoire holds roughly 44,000 clones, with more than 80% as singletons. The sequences come from peripheral blood, collected on day 0 of AZD1222 vaccination. The origin of the receptors is an adult in good health.

The gene calls are TRBV6-5 and TRBJ1-2; 12 nucleotides line up with TRBD1. CDR3 size: 16 residues. In germline, CDR1 is MNHEY, CDR2 SVGAGI. Germline trimming cut 4 bases from V and 7 bases from J; bases unmatched to any gene: 10. CDR3 sequence: CASSSTPGQGASGYTF. CDR3 in DNA: TGTGCCAGCAGTTCCACACCGGGACAGGGGGCTAGTGGCTACACCTTC.

This clone came up once. V and J are TRBV12-3 or TRBV12-4 and TRBJ2-1; D not resolved. With 8 bases removed from V and 6 bases from J, the gap between germline ends came to 8 bases. The CDR3 totals 11 residues. This chain's CDR3 is CASAYGNEQFF. The CDR3 nucleotides are TGTGCCAGCGCGTACGGCAATGAGCAGTTCTTC.

This chain connects TRBV7-2 to TRBJ1-3; D might be TRBD1 (6 bases). The germline CDR1 and CDR2 sequences are SGHTA and FQGNSA. Trimming stripped 2 bases from V and 0 bases from J, with 11 bases between. The CDR3 is 16 residues long. This chain's CDR3 is CASSLLGTNSGNTIYF. CDR3 DNA sequence: TGTGCCAGCAGCTTATTAGGGACAAACTCTGGAAACACCATATATTTT.

The rearrangement joins TRBV18 to TRBJ2-7; D is perhaps TRBD2 (5 bases). Trimming stripped 1 base from V and 4 bases from J, with 5 bases between. Germline V gene data show CDR1 as KGHSH and CDR2 as LQKENI. This CDR3 region has 12 residues. CDR3 sequence: CASSPREYEQYF. For the CDR3, the DNA is TGTGCCAGCTCACCACGGGAGTACGAGCAGTACTTC.

The chain's CDR3 is CAISEPLGTSGGQETQYF. The DNA of the CDR3 is TGTGCCATCAGTGAGCCTCTGGGGACTAGCGGGGGTCAGGAGACCCAGTACTTC. This chain links TRBV10-3 with TRBJ2-5; TRBD2 matches at 14 bases. Germline CDR1 ENHRY, CDR2 SYGVKD. V lost 2 bases and J lost 5; bases outside the gene matches: 10. CDR3 length equals 18 residues.

The CDR3 DNA reads TGTGCCAGCAGCCCCGCGTGGGAGGGAAACACCATATATTTT. Protein product: CASSPAWEGNTIYF. The gene calls are TRBV28 and TRBJ1-3; D gene unclear. V was clipped by 6 bases and J by 4 bases, with 13 bases between them. In germline, CDR1 is MDHEN, CDR2 SYDVKM. This CDR3 has 14 residues.

V usage is TRBV19 and J usage is TRBJ1-5; no clear D gene. The ends were cut back, 3 bases at V and 1 base at J, with 13 bases in the middle. Looked up from germline, CDR1 is LNHDA and CDR2 is SQIVND (reference sequence). The length of the CDR3 is 16 residues. CDR3 DNA sequence: TGTGCCAGTAGTATTCGTCCAGGAGGGAGCAATCAGCCCCAGCATTTT. Translating gives CASSIRPGGSNQPQHF.

This clone has only one observation. This chain connects TRBV30 to TRBJ1-5, with a weak D call TRBD1 (5 bases). Germline V lookup: CDR1 GTSNPN, CDR2 SVGIG (reference sequence). The CDR3 spans 15 residues. V was shortened by 2 bases and J by 3 bases, with 14 bases between the two germline ends. This CDR3 reads CAWSLRQGVNQPQHF. The CDR3 coding sequence is TGTGCCTGGAGTTTACGCCAGGGAGTCAATCAGCCCCAGCATTTT.

The V and J genes are TRBV5-1 and TRBJ1-3; unclear D gene. Germline CDR1 is SGHRS and CDR2 is YFSETQ. The V gene lost 1 base and the J gene lost 4 bases, with 9 bases spanning the gap. This CDR3 region has 14 residues. The CDR3 sequence: CASSLTAGGNTIYF. CDR3 bases: TGCGCCAGCAGCTTGACAGCCGGAGGAAACACCATATATTTT.

The rearrangement uses TRBV20-1 and TRBJ1-4; D gene ambiguous. Germline assignment: CDR1 DFQATT and CDR2 SNEGSKA (reference sequence). The CDR3 has 11 residues. Trimming stripped 5 bases from V and 8 bases from J, with 9 bases between. This CDR3 is CSAGRQEKLFF. Written as DNA, the CDR3 is TGCAGTGCTGGCCGGCAGGAAAAACTGTTTTTT.

The gene calls are TRBV6-5 and TRBJ1-4, with D tentatively TRBD1 (5 bases). Trimming shortened V by 0 bases and J by 4 bases, and 9 bases separated the two germline ends. The CDR3 loop spans 15 amino acids. CDR1 and CDR2 from the germline V gene are MNHEY and SVGAGI. CDR3 loop: CASSYSTGGNEKLFF. CDR3 sequence (DNA): TGTGCCAGCAGTTACTCGACGGGGGGTAATGAAAAACTGTTTTTT.

V usage is TRBV12-3 or TRBV12-4 and J usage is TRBJ2-1; D is unresolved. The CDR3 has 12 residues. Deletions cut 3 bases from V and 8 bases from J, with 8 bases between. Here the CDR3 DNA reads TGTGCCAGCAGTTTGGCTGGACATGAGCAGTTCTTC. This translates into CASSLAGHEQFF.

About this clone: Lacking the conserved final phenylalanine or tryptophan, this CDR3 likely reflects a read error. The genes are TRBV3-1 (or the pseudogene TRBV3-2) and TRBJ1-2; D might be TRBD1 (5 bases). V was trimmed by 4 bases and J by 2 bases, leaving 11 bases between them. Germline lookup yields CDR1 LGHDT and CDR2 YNNKEL (reference sequence). This CDR3 comprises 14 residues. The CDR3 nucleotides read TGTGCCAGCAGCCGGGACGCAGCAAACTATGGCTACACCTCC. Translation gives CASSRDAANYGYTS.

This clone came up a few times. The V call is TRBV19, the J call TRBJ2-2; the D is unclear. The CDR3 runs 14 residues. Germline-derived CDR1 and CDR2 are LNHDA and SQIVND (reference sequence). Trimming left V 1 base short and J 5 bases short, with 8 bases between. The CDR3: CASSIGEGTGELFF. The CDR3 coding sequence is TGTGCCAGTAGTATAGGAGAAGGGACCGGGGAGCTGTTTTTT.

CDR3 in amino acids: CAISEGGNEQYF. In DNA, the CDR3 is TGTGCCATCAGTGAGGGGGGTAACGAGCAGTACTTC. The genes are TRBV10-3 and TRBJ2-7; D possibly matches TRBD1 or TRBD2 (5 bases each). The CDR3 length is 12 residues. Germline assignment: CDR1 ENHRY and CDR2 SYGVKD. Trimming removed 2 bases at V and 5 bases at J, with 7 bases between.

The chain carries TRBV14 and TRBJ1-2, with 8 positions matching TRBD1. The CDR3 totals 14 residues. In germline, CDR1 is SGHDN, CDR2 FVKESK. V was clipped by 4 bases and J by 5 bases; unmatched bases: 6. This CDR3 reads CASSPPGQAYGYTF. The CDR3 nucleotides are TGTGCCAGCAGCCCGCCGGGACAGGCGTATGGCTACACCTTC.

The chain links TRBV6-5 to TRBJ2-1; D perhaps matches TRBD1 (6 bases). The V end was cut by 2 bases, the J end by 4 bases, with 12 bases between. Germline V gives CDR1 MNHEY, CDR2 SVGAGI. The CDR3 totals 15 residues. The CDR3 spells CASSYEGVGYNEQFF. DNA of the CDR3: TGTGCCAGCAGTTACGAGGGGGTAGGGTACAATGAGCAGTTCTTC.

The chain uses TRBV7-8 and TRBJ2-6, with 8 bases lining up with TRBD1. Unmatched junction bases numbered 14, after V lost 1 base and J lost 0 bases. This CDR3 is 21 amino acids long. The germline gives CDR1 SGHVS, CDR2 FQNEAQ. The CDR3 loop is CASSLVLSPGQAYSGANVLTF. DNA of the CDR3: TGTGCCAGCAGCTTAGTCCTCTCCCCGGGACAGGCGTACTCTGGGGCCAACGTCCTGACTTTC.

This chain joins TRBV6-2 or TRBV6-3 and TRBJ1-6; 7 bases match TRBD1. The CDR3 covers 14 residues. Per the germline V gene, CDR1 is MNHEY and CDR2 is SVGEGT. The trim removed 4 bases at V and 10 bases at J, leaving 7 bases unmatched. CDR3 DNA sequence: TGTGCCAGCAGTTGGAGACAGGGAGGCTCACCCCTCCACTTT. Protein: CASSWRQGGSPLHF.

J is TRBJ2-7 and V is TRBV28; 7 nucleotides align to TRBD1. Germline trimming cut 7 bases from V and 4 bases from J; bases unmatched to any gene: 1. The CDR3 extends over 11 amino acids. Germline lookup yields CDR1 MDHEN and CDR2 SYDVKM. The CDR3 protein is CASTTGYEQYF. The CDR3 bases are TGTGCCAGCACGACAGGGTACGAGCAGTACTTC.

Details on this clone: In the same sample, other DNA sequences code for this CDR3. V usage is TRBV5-5 and J usage is TRBJ1-1; 7 bases fit TRBD1. This CDR3 is 14 amino acids long. CDR1 is SGHKS, CDR2 YYEKEE, per germline (reference sequence). With V trimmed by 3 bases and J by 1 base, 3 bases remained unmatched. CDR3 sequence: CASSSGTENTEAFF. CDR3 DNA: TGTGCCAGCAGCTCCGGGACAGAGAACACTGAAGCTTTCTTT.

The V and J genes are TRBV20-1 and TRBJ2-3, with 8 bases aligning to TRBD2. After removal of 3 bases from V and 6 bases from J, the junction contained 8 bases not matched to a gene. Germline values: CDR1 DFQATT, CDR2 SNEGSKA (reference sequence). The CDR3 loop spans 14 amino acids. The CDR3 bases are TGCAGTGCTAGTAGAGCGGGGGCCGCGGATACGCAGTATTTT. This translates into CSASRAGAADTQYF.

The chain recombines TRBV28 with TRBJ2-2, with D possibly matching TRBD1 (5 bases). CDR3 size: 16 residues. Trimming pared 4 bases from V and 1 base from J, leaving 13 bases between. In germline, CDR1 is MDHEN, CDR2 SYDVKM. The CDR3 DNA reads TGTGCCAGCAGTTCCAGGGATTGGGGGAACACCGGGGAGCTGTTTTTT. This translates into CASSSRDWGNTGELFF.